This T cell receptor beta chain was sequenced for a study of tumour-infiltrating T cells in Burkitt lymphoma. Study-wide background: Survival, overall and progression-free, tracked with productive clonality.

Using immunoSEQ multiplex PCR, the repertoire was profiled, and TCRdb retains in-frame clones only, with some absent. The repertoire consists of fewer than 2,000 clones, with 18% occurring once and the leading ten covering 13% to 15%. Sequenced input: tumor tissue. This receptor was taken from a human donor with diffuse large B-cell lymphoma.

For the CDR3, the DNA is TGTGCCAGCAGTTACTCGCAGGGGGCGGGGGGGAATGGCTACACCTTC. Amino acid sequence: CASSYSQGAGGNGYTF. This rearrangement joins TRBV6-5 to TRBJ1-2; 8 nucleotides line up with TRBD1. Germline values: CDR1 MNHEY, CDR2 SVGAGI. The CDR3 contains 16 residues. V lost 0 bases, J lost 6 bases, and 9 bases stayed unmatched.